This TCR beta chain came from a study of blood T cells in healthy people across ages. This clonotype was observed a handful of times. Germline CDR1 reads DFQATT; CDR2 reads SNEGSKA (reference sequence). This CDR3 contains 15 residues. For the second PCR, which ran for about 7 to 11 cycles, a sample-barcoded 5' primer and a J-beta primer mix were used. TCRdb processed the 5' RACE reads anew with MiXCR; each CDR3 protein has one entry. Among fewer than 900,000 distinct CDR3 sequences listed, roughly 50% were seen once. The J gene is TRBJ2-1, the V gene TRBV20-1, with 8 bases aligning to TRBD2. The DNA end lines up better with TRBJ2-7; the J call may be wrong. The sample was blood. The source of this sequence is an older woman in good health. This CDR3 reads CSARDWVAGHNEQYF. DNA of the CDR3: TGCAGTGCTAGAGATTGGGTAGCGGGGCACAATGAGCAGTACTTC.